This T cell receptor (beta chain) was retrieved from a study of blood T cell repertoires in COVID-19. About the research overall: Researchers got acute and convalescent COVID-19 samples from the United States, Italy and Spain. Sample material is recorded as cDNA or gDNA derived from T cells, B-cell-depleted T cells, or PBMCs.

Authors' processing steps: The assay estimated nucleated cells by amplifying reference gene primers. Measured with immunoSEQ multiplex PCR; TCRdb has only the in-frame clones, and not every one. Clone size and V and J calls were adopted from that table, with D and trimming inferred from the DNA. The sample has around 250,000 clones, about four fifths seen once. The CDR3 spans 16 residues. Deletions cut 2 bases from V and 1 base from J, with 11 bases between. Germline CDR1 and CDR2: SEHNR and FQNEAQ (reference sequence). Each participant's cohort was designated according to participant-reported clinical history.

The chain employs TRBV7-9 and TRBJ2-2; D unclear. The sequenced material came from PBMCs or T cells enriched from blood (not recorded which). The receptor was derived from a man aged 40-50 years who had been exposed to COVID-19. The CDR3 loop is CASSLMRSQNTGELFF. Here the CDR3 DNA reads TGTGCCAGCAGCTTAATGAGAAGTCAGAACACCGGGGAGCTGTTTTTT. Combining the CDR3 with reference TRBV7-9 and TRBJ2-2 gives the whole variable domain DTGVSQNPRHKITKRGQNVTFRCDPISEHNRLYWYRQTLGQGPEFLTYFQNEAQLEKSRLLSDRFSAERPKGSFSTLEIQRTEQGDSAMYLCASSLMRSQNTGELFFGEGSRLTVL.